These 19 T cell receptor beta chains were sequenced from one sample in a study of vaccination and CD4 T cells after COVID-19. At the Johns Hopkins FTIC core, DNA taken from cultured CD4+ T cells was sequenced by way of the Oncomine TCR Beta short-read assay. MiXCR, run by TCRdb on the PCR reads, gives a single entry per CDR3 protein. The sample includes roughly 15,000 distinct CDR3 sequences, 52% of them seen just once. These receptors have no identified antigens. The treatment was: 10-day PBMC culture with coronavirus spike peptide pools or control peptides (ViraFEST assay). Sample: CD4+ T cells from blood, cultured in vitro. These receptors were taken from a human donor who had recovered from COVID-19.

This rearrangement joins TRBV28 to TRBJ2-1, with D perhaps being TRBD1 or TRBD2 (5 bases each). V lost 5 bases to trimming and J lost 10 bases, with 9 bases between them. CDR1 and CDR2 from the germline V gene are MDHEN and SYDVKM. CDR3 length: 11 residues. In DNA, the CDR3 is TGTGCCAGCAGTCTCGAGGGGGAGCAGTTCTTC. Its protein is CASSLEGEQFF. Filled out from reference TRBV28 and TRBJ2-1, the complete variable domain reads DVKVTQSSRYLVKRTGEKVFLECVQDMDHENMFWYRQDPGLGLRLIYFSYDVKMKEKGDIPEGYSVSREKKERFSLILESASTNQTSMYLCASSLEGEQFFGPGTRLTVL.

The CDR3 nucleotides are TGTGCCACCAGCGCGGACTACGAGCAGTACTTC. Translation gives CATSADYEQYF. V and J are TRBV15 and TRBJ2-7, with D uncertain. V was clipped by 5 bases and J by 3 bases, with 5 bases between them. This CDR3 is 11 amino acids long. Germline CDR1 LNHNV, CDR2 YYDKDF (reference sequence). Variable domain in full (rest from reference TRBV15 and TRBJ2-7): DAMVIQNPRYQVTQFGKPVTLSCSQTLNHNVMYWYQQKSSQAPKLLFHYYDKDFNNEADTPDNFQSRRPNTSFCFLDIRSPGLGDTAMYLCATSADYEQYFGPGTRLTVT.

V and J are TRBV7-9 and TRBJ2-3; TRBD2 agrees at 15 bases. This CDR3 contains 16 residues. The germline gives CDR1 SEHNR, CDR2 FQNEAQ (reference sequence). V trimming: 5 bases; J trimming: 8 bases; junction bases outside the gene matches: 8. The CDR3 sequence: CASSAGTSGGRATQYF. For the CDR3, the DNA is TGTGCCAGCAGCGCTGGGACTAGCGGGGGGCGCGCTACGCAGTATTTT.

The V gene is TRBV5-1, the J gene TRBJ1-5; 11 bases are a match to TRBD1. The trim removed 3 bases at V and 6 bases at J, leaving 2 bases unmatched. The germline V gene has CDR1 SGHRS and CDR2 YFSETQ. This CDR3 region has 14 residues. In nucleotides, the CDR3 is TGCGCCAGCAGCTCGGGGACAGGGGGTCAGCCCCAGCATTTT. This sequence encodes CASSSGTGGQPQHF.

This clonotype showed up just a few times. The CDR3 protein is CASSFSLIPTGIPEAFF. CDR3 in DNA: TGTGCCAGCAGCTTCTCACTCATCCCCACAGGGATACCTGAAGCTTTCTTT. The chain combines TRBV7-2 with TRBJ1-1, with D perhaps TRBD1 (6 bases). V was shortened by 3 bases and J by 6 bases, with 23 bases between the two germline ends. The CDR3 spans 17 residues. The germline V gene has CDR1 SGHTA and CDR2 FQGNSA.

This rearrangement joins TRBV28 to TRBJ1-1; D is ambiguous. With 6 bases removed from V and 4 bases from J, the gap between germline ends came to 12 bases. The CDR3 sequence is 13 residues long. From germline, CDR1 is MDHEN and CDR2 SYDVKM. For the CDR3, the DNA is TGTGCCAGCAGCCGGACCCTCGGCACTGAAGCTTTCTTT. Translation gives CASSRTLGTEAFF.

The rearrangement joins TRBV7-2 to TRBJ2-7; maybe TRBD1 (5 bases). This CDR3 is built from 16 residues. V was shortened by 5 bases and J by 3 bases, with 20 bases between the two germline ends. CDR1 and CDR2 from the germline V gene are SGHTA and FQGNSA. DNA for the CDR3: TGTGCCAGCAGCGCAGTCTCAGGGATTCGGGTCTACGAGCAGTACTTC. Translating gives CASSAVSGIRVYEQYF.

The rearrangement uses TRBV7-3 and TRBJ1-1; D gene uncertain. Germline values: CDR1 SGHTA, CDR2 FQGTGA. Between the trimmed V and J ends, which lost 3 bases and 4 bases, there was a span of 9 bases. This CDR3 is built from 13 residues. In DNA form, the CDR3 reads TGTGCCAGCAGCTTGACCCGAGGCACTGAAGCTTTCTTT. Translating gives CASSLTRGTEAFF.

This clonotype was found a few times. The chain joins TRBV12-3 or TRBV12-4 to TRBJ1-5; D is uncertain. This CDR3 has 13 amino acids. Trimming took off 6 bases at V and 11 bases at J, with 17 bases between the two ends. The DNA of the CDR3 is TGTGCCAGCAGCCAACAGCAATGGCTAGCCCAGCATTTT. This translates into CASSQQQWLAQHF.

This chain joins TRBV2 and TRBJ2-5; D is unclear. The ends were cut back, 4 bases at V and 2 bases at J, with 14 bases in the middle. The CDR3 consists of 15 residues. Germline V gene data show CDR1 as SNHLY and CDR2 as FYNNEI. As DNA, the CDR3 is TGTGCCAGCAGTGGGGTAGGTCGGTCTCAAGAGACCCAGTACTTC. It specifies CASSGVGRSQETQYF. Combining the CDR3 with reference TRBV2 and TRBJ2-5 gives the whole variable domain EPEVTQTPSHQVTQMGQEVILRCVPISNHLYFYWYRQILGQKVEFLVSFYNNEISEKSEIFDDQFSVERPDGSNFTLKIRSTKLEDSAMYFCASSGVGRSQETQYFGPGTRLLVL.

This chain joins TRBV6-1 and TRBJ2-7; possibly TRBD1 for D (5 bases). The germline V gene has CDR1 MNHNS and CDR2 SASEGT. V gave up 5 bases and J gave up 0 bases, with 11 bases separating them. This CDR3 has 14 residues. The DNA for the CDR3 is TGTGCCAGCAGTACCGTGACAGCCTCCTACGAGCAGTACTTC. This translates into CASSTVTASYEQYF.

This chain links TRBV21-1 with TRBJ1-2; the D call TRBD1 from the table was never checked on the DNA. TRBV21-1 counts as a pseudogene. The CDR3 runs 10 residues. The CDR3 DNA reads as TGTGCCAGCCTCAGGGGGGGCTACACCTTC. Protein product: CASLRGGYTF.

The chain uses TRBV15 and TRBJ1-2; TRBD1 matches at 10 bases. V shed 0 bases and J 8 bases; nucleotides not matched to a gene: 15. The CDR3 has 18 residues. Germline V gene lookup returns CDR1 LNHNV and CDR2 YYDKDF (reference sequence). CDR3: CATSRDYIRTGGFGGYTF. The CDR3, as DNA: TGTGCCACCAGCAGAGATTACATTAGGACAGGGGGATTTGGAGGCTACACCTTC.

The rearrangement joins TRBV30 to TRBJ1-1; 7 nucleotides agree with TRBD1. J lost 3 bases, V lost 3 bases, and 4 bases had no gene match. The CDR3 runs 13 residues. Germline V gene sequence: CDR1 GTSNPN, CDR2 SVGIG (reference sequence). Written as DNA, the CDR3 is TGTGCCTGGAGATTAACAGGGGACACTGAAGCTTTCTTT. Its translation is CAWRLTGDTEAFF.

The chain carries TRBV12-3 or TRBV12-4 and TRBJ2-1; D tentatively reads TRBD1 or TRBD2 (5 bases each). The CDR3 consists of 12 residues. V was trimmed by 1 base and J by 9 bases, leaving 7 bases between them. CDR3 in amino acids: CASSLEGTEQFF. CDR3 DNA: TGTGCCAGCAGTTTAGAAGGGACTGAGCAGTTCTTC.

As regards this clonotype: A read error is possible here, since a much larger clone lies one base away. This chain uses TRBV5-6 with TRBJ2-7, with TRBD1 identical over 7 bases. From germline, CDR1 is SGHDT and CDR2 YYEEEE. The CDR3 is made up of 13 amino acids. The CDR3 sequence is CASSWTGRAEQCF. The CDR3, as DNA: TGTGCCAGCAGCTGGACAGGTAGGGCCGAGCAGTGCTTC.

As to this clonotype: The junction does not match germline at one end; this may be a read error. The rearrangement uses TRBV10-3 and TRBJ2-2; 12 positions match TRBD1. The germline gives CDR1 ENHRY, CDR2 SYGVKD. The CDR3 runs to 19 residues. DNA for the CDR3: TGTGCCAGCAGTGAAGCGGGACAGGGGGCGTGGGCGAACACCGGGGAGCTGTTTTTT. Its translation: CASSEAGQGAWANTGELFF.

This clonotype was counted a few times. J is TRBJ1-5 and V is TRBV20-1; 8 bases are shared with TRBD1. V trimming: 4 bases; J trimming: 9 bases; junction bases outside the gene matches: 14. The CDR3 consists of 15 residues. Germline V gives CDR1 DFQATT, CDR2 SNEGSKA (reference sequence). CDR3 amino acids: CSATTGAPGTGPQHF. As DNA, the CDR3 is TGCAGTGCTACGACAGGGGCTCCCGGAACGGGGCCCCAGCATTTT.

The chain joins TRBV7-2 to TRBJ2-1; D remains unclear. Germline V CDR1 and CDR2: SGHTA, FQGNSA. Trimming pared 0 bases from V and 0 bases from J, leaving 6 bases between. The CDR3 sequence is 15 residues long. In DNA, the CDR3 is TGTGCCAGCAGCTTAGCGAGCACCTCCTACAATGAGCAGTTCTTC. As protein: CASSLASTSYNEQFF. The whole variable domain, remainder taken from reference TRBV7-2 and TRBJ2-1, is GAGVSQSPSNKVTEKGKDVELRCDPISGHTALYWYRQSLGQGLEFLIYFQGNSAPDKSGLPSDRFSAERTGGSVSTLTIQRTQQEDSAVYLCASSLASTSYNEQFFGPGTRLTVL.